The present T cell receptor (beta chain) was sequenced within a study of T cells in Graves' hyperthyroidism and ophthalmopathy. TCR beta CDR3 regions were amplified from RNA transcripts. First-round RT-PCR targeting the TCR CDR3 was performed with the HTBI primer set. TCRdb recomputed calls from the multiplex PCR reads with MiXCR, one row per CDR3 protein. The table records approximately 610,000 distinct CDR3 sequences, roughly 14% of them present only once. Germline V gives CDR1 DFQATT, CDR2 SNEGSKA (reference sequence). The CDR3 loop spans 13 amino acids. V lost 6 bases to trimming and J lost 2 bases, with 14 bases between them. This clonotype occurred many times.

The chain is built from TRBV20-1 and TRBJ2-7; the D is unclear. The receptor's source is a woman aged 40 to 49 with Graves' ophthalmopathy. The sequenced sample consisted of blood. CDR3 sequence: CSAVEGGAYEQYF. The CDR3 DNA sequence: TGCAGTGCGGTGGAAGGCGGAGCCTACGAGCAGTACTTC.